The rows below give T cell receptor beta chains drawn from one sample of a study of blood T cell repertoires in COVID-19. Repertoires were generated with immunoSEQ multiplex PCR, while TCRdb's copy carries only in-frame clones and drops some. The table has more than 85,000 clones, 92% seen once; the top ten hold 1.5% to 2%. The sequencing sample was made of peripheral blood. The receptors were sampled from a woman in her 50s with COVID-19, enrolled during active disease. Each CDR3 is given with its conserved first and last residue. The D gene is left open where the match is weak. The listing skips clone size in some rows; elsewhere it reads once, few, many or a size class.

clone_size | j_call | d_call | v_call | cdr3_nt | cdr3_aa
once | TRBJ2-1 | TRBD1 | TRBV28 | TGTGCCAGCAGTTTGAAACAGGGGGCGCATAATGAGCAGTTCTTC | CASSLKQGAHNEQFF
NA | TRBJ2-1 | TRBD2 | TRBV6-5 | TGTGCCAGCAGCCGTAGCGGGGGCAATGAGCAGTTCTTC | CASSRSGGNEQFF
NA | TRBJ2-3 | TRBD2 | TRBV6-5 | TGTGCCAGCAGCGTAGCGGGGGGCACAGATACGCAGTATTTT | CASSVAGGTDTQYF
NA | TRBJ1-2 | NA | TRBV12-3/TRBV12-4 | TGTGCCAGCAGTTTCCACAGGGAGGGCTACACCTTC | CASSFHREGYTF
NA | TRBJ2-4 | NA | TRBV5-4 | TGTGCCAGCAGCTTGGGGGGCCTCCGGGCAAACATTCAGTACTTC | CASSLGGLRANIQYF
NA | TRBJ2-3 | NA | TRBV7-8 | TGTGCCAGCAGCGGGCCGGGACTTAGCACAGATACGCAGTATTTT | CASSGPGLSTDTQYF
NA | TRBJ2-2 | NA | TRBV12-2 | TGTGGATACGGGGGACAGGGAAACACCGGGGAGCTGTTTTTT | CGYGGQGNTGELFF
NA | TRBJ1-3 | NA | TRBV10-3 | TGTGCCATCAGTGAGTCATCGGTTTCTTCTGGAAACACCATATATTTT | CAISESSVSSGNTIYF
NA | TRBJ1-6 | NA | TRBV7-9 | TGTGCCAGCAGCCTACAGACCGGGACGGGGGTTAATTCACCCCTCCACTTT | CASSLQTGTGVNSPLHF
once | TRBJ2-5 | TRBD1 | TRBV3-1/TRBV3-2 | TGTGCCGGCAGCCCATATGGACAGGGGGGTCCCCAAGAGACCCAGTACTTC | CAGSPYGQGGPQETQYF
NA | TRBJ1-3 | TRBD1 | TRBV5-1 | TGCGCCAGCAGCTCCTGGACAGGGGGCCTCATGGGCATATATTTT | CASSSWTGGLMGIYF
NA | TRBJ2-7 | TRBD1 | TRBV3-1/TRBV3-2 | TGTGCCAGCAGCCAAGATAGGGGGCGTTGGTCCTACGAGCAGTACTTC | CASSQDRGRWSYEQYF
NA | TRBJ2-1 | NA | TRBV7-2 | TGTGCCAGCAGCCCGAGGGGGGGCTTGACTGAGCAGTTCTTC | CASSPRGGLTEQFF